A single sample is the source of the 32 T cell receptor beta chains below, sequenced in a study of CD8 T cells in ankylosing spondylitis. TCRdb called the 5' RACE reads again in MiXCR, with one record for every CDR3 protein. There are about 110,000 distinct CDR3 sequences in the sample; less than 25% occur only once, and approximately 13% lies in the top ten. The sample was synovial fluid, either unsorted or a sorted T cell fraction (not recorded which). The receptors stem from a male donor with ankylosing spondylitis.

The rearrangement uses TRBV4-2 and TRBJ2-1, with 12 bases lining up with TRBD2. The CDR3 is 15 amino acids. V shed 3 bases, J shed 9 bases, and the junction held 6 bases outside the gene matches. Germline V gives CDR1 LGHNA, CDR2 YNFKEQ. The chain's CDR3 is CASSQGLAGGGEQFF. CDR3 coding DNA: TGTGCCAGCAGCCAGGGACTAGCGGGTGGTGGTGAGCAGTTCTTC.

This clonotype has just a few counts. V usage is TRBV7-9 and J usage is TRBJ1-2; weak D call: TRBD1 (6 bases). Trimming cost V 6 bases and J 3 bases, with 14 bases left between them. Germline V gene data show CDR1 as SEHNR and CDR2 as FQNEAQ (reference sequence). The CDR3 runs 14 residues. This CDR3 reads CASSWDIIDYGYTF. For the CDR3, the DNA is TGTGCCAGCAGTTGGGACATAATAGACTATGGCTACACCTTC. Drawing the rest from reference TRBV7-9 and TRBJ1-2, the complete variable domain is DTGVSQNPRHKITKRGQNVTFRCDPISEHNRLYWYRQTLGQGPEFLTYFQNEAQLEKSRLLSDRFSAERPKGSFSTLEIQRTEQGDSAMYLCASSWDIIDYGYTFGSGTRLTVV.

The chain couples TRBV19 to TRBJ2-6, with D possibly being TRBD1 (6 bases). V shed 4 bases and J shed 4 bases, with 17 bases lying between them. The germline gives CDR1 LNHDA, CDR2 SQIVND (reference sequence). The CDR3 extends over 17 amino acids. The DNA of the CDR3 is TGTGCCAGTAGTACCGGGACACTAGAAAGGGGGGCCAACGTCCTGACTTTC. Its protein product is CASSTGTLERGANVLTF.

V is TRBV4-1 and J is TRBJ2-1, with 10 bases aligning to TRBD2. The CDR3 covers 18 residues. The germline CDR1 and CDR2 sequences are MGHRA and YSYEKL. The ends lost 0 bases at V and 7 bases at J; junction bases unmatched: 12. In DNA, the CDR3 is TGCGCCAGCAGCCAAGATTCCCTGGGTAGCGGGAGGTCTAATGAGCAGTTCTTC. It codes for CASSQDSLGSGRSNEQFF.

This clonotype was seen more than once but under ten times. The V and J genes are TRBV5-1 and TRBJ1-4; TRBD1 matches at 8 bases. With V trimmed by 4 bases and J by 0 bases, 11 bases remained unmatched. Germline V gene lookup returns CDR1 SGHRS and CDR2 YFSETQ. The CDR3 sequence is 18 residues long. In DNA, the CDR3 is TGCGCCAGCAGCCCGATAGACAGGGGCCTAGCAACTAATGAAAAACTGTTTTTT. It is translated as CASSPIDRGLATNEKLFF.

The J gene is TRBJ2-1, the V gene TRBV29-1; D possibly corresponds to TRBD2 (5 bases). CDR1 is SQVTM and CDR2 is ANQGSEA in the germline V gene. V lost 4 bases, J lost 3 bases, and 13 bases lay in between. This CDR3 has 14 residues. The CDR3 nucleotides are TGCAGCGTTGTGGAGGAGGTATACTACAATGAGCAGTTCTTC. The encoded protein is CSVVEEVYYNEQFF.

The chain couples TRBV7-9 to TRBJ1-2, with D maybe TRBD1 (6 bases). Germline loops: CDR1 SEHNR, CDR2 FQNEAQ (reference sequence). The CDR3 is 15 amino acids. V was trimmed by 5 bases and J by 4 bases, leaving 17 bases between them. The CDR3 nucleotides read TGTGCCAGCAGCCCGCCAGGGGTGGGAGTCTATGGCTACACCTTC. Translated: CASSPPGVGVYGYTF.

This clonotype was seen repeatedly, ten times or more. The chain joins TRBV5-1 to TRBJ1-5; the match to TRBD1 covers 8 bases. The CDR3 loop spans 15 amino acids. V lost 4 bases and J lost 5; bases outside the gene matches: 8. Germline CDR1 is SGHRS and CDR2 is YFSETQ. The CDR3 coding sequence is TGCGCCAGCAGCCCCGGACAGGGAAACCATCAGCCCCAGCATTTT. Translation: CASSPGQGNHQPQHF.

There are a few counts of this clonotype. J is TRBJ1-1 and V is TRBV27, with 8 nucleotides matching TRBD1. The V gene end was trimmed by 8 bases and the J gene end by 10 bases; junction bases not matched to a gene: 9. CDR3 length equals 12 residues. Germline CDR1 and CDR2: MNHEY and SMNVEV (reference sequence). The CDR3 region has the DNA TGTGCCAGCCGATCAGGGGGCCAAGGAGCTTTCTTT. Amino acids: CASRSGGQGAFF.

This clonotype has a handful of counts. The chain carries TRBV9 and TRBJ1-4; D ambiguous. CDR3 size: 15 residues. From germline, CDR1 is SGDLS and CDR2 YYNGEE. Deletions cut 0 bases from V and 0 bases from J, with 6 bases between. Here the CDR3 DNA reads TGTGCCAGCAGCGTAGACGGTACAACTAATGAAAAACTGTTTTTT. This sequence encodes CASSVDGTTNEKLFF.

This clonotype was counted at least ten times. The V and J genes are TRBV10-3 and TRBJ2-4; TRBD1 matches at 7 bases. The germline V gene encodes CDR1 ENHRY and CDR2 SYGVKD. V was pared by 5 bases and J by 6 bases, with 10 bases of the junction left unmatched. The CDR3 is 15 amino acids. The CDR3 loop is CAISSDRAYRNIQYF. The CDR3 DNA reads as TGTGCCATCAGTTCTGACAGGGCTTATCGAAACATTCAGTACTTC.

The chain combines TRBV19 with TRBJ2-3; the D gene is possibly TRBD1 (5 bases). Germline loops: CDR1 LNHDA, CDR2 SQIVND (reference sequence). V lost 7 bases to trimming and J lost 2 bases, with 13 bases between them. The CDR3 consists of 14 residues. This chain's CDR3 is CASTKGSFTDTQYF. DNA of the CDR3: TGTGCCAGTACTAAGGGGTCATTCACAGATACGCAGTATTTT.

V usage is TRBV4-1 and J usage is TRBJ1-2; the D gene is possibly TRBD1 (5 bases). The CDR3 has 13 residues. Germline values: CDR1 MGHRA, CDR2 YSYEKL. Trimming took off 4 bases at V and 2 bases at J, with 8 bases between the two ends. The CDR3 reads CASSPRDNYGYTF. CDR3 DNA sequence: TGCGCCAGCAGCCCCCGGGACAACTATGGCTACACCTTC.

The genes are TRBV5-1 and TRBJ2-3; 8 bases line up with TRBD2. The CDR3 has 14 residues. V lost 4 bases to trimming and J lost 4 bases; unmatched junction nucleotides: 5. CDR1 and CDR2 (germline): SGHRS, YFSETQ. The CDR3 sequence is CASSPGLAADTQYF. The CDR3, as DNA: TGCGCCAGCAGCCCAGGACTAGCTGCAGATACGCAGTATTTT.

The chain uses TRBV20-1 and TRBJ2-6; a possible D gene is TRBD1 (6 bases). In germline, CDR1 is DFQATT, CDR2 SNEGSKA (reference sequence). The V gene lost 5 bases and the J gene lost 2 bases, with 7 bases spanning the gap. The CDR3 has 13 residues. The CDR3 here is CSADRPGANVLTF. The CDR3 DNA reads as TGCAGTGCTGACAGGCCTGGGGCCAACGTCCTGACTTTC.

The chain has TRBV7-9 and TRBJ2-7; D not resolved. V was clipped by 5 bases and J by 2 bases, with 10 bases between them. Looked up from germline, CDR1 is SEHNR and CDR2 is FQNEAQ (reference sequence). The CDR3 spans 13 residues. The CDR3 bases are TGTGCCAGCAGCCCAGACACCACCTACGAGCAGTACTTC. Amino acid sequence: CASSPDTTYEQYF.

The rearrangement uses TRBV15 and TRBJ2-6, with D perhaps assigned TRBD1 or TRBD2 (5 bases each). This CDR3 region has 17 residues. Trimming took off 2 bases at V and 2 bases at J, with 13 bases between the two ends. CDR1 LNHNV and CDR2 YYDKDF come from the germline V gene (reference sequence). The CDR3 spells CATSRPRGGAGANVLTF. CDR3 DNA sequence: TGTGCCACCAGCAGACCGAGGGGTGGGGCTGGGGCCAACGTCCTGACTTTC.

This clonotype showed up many times. This chain connects TRBV20-1 to TRBJ2-1; tentative D call: TRBD2 (5 bases). Germline assignment: CDR1 DFQATT and CDR2 SNEGSKA (reference sequence). V was pared by 0 bases and J by 4 bases, with 13 bases between. This CDR3 is 15 amino acids long. CDR3 DNA: TGCAGTGCTAGAGATGGAGGCAGTCCTTACAATGAGCAGTTCTTC. It specifies CSARDGGSPYNEQFF.

This clonotype has more than one count but fewer than ten. CDR3 region: CASSLVSGGPNTQYF. CDR3 coding DNA: TGTGCCAGCAGCTTAGTATCGGGAGGGCCGAATACGCAGTATTTT. This rearrangement joins TRBV7-2 to TRBJ2-3, with 8 bases lining up with TRBD2. The junction had 7 bases not matched to a gene; V was cut back by 1 base and J by 7 bases. This CDR3 is 15 amino acids long. Germline CDR1 reads SGHTA; CDR2 reads FQGNSA.

The V and J genes are TRBV29-1 and TRBJ1-2; TRBD1 might be the D (5 bases). The V end lost 0 bases, the J end lost 2 bases, and 13 bases lay between the germline ends. The length of the CDR3 is 15 residues. Germline V gives CDR1 SQVTM, CDR2 ANQGSEA. This chain's CDR3 is CSVEDHRGENYGYTF. The CDR3 DNA reads as TGCAGCGTTGAAGATCATCGGGGGGAGAACTATGGCTACACCTTC.

In its sample, this clonotype was seen a few times. The chain recombines TRBV29-1 with TRBJ2-4; possibly TRBD1 or TRBD2 for D (5 bases each). V was trimmed by 4 bases and J by 8 bases, leaving 9 bases between them. This CDR3 has 11 residues. The germline gives CDR1 SQVTM, CDR2 ANQGSEA. The CDR3: CSVAGTDIQYF. Here the CDR3 DNA reads TGCAGCGTTGCGGGGACGGACATTCAGTACTTC.

V is TRBV12-3 or TRBV12-4 and J is TRBJ2-3, with TRBD2 matching 9 bases. J gave up 10 bases and V 8 bases, and 7 bases lay outside the gene matches. The CDR3 is 12 residues long. The CDR3, as DNA: TGTGCCAGCGCACTAGCGGGTTCTGCGCAGTATTTT. Its translation is CASALAGSAQYF.

This clonotype was seen at least ten times. The J gene is TRBJ2-2, the V gene TRBV24-1; 9 bases agree with TRBD1. Trimming cost V 2 bases and J 6 bases; bases outside gene matches: 6. Germline-derived CDR1 and CDR2 are KGHDR and SFDVKD. This CDR3 is 16 amino acids long. The CDR3 nucleotides are TGTGCCACCAGTGATTGGGGACAGGGTACAGCCGGGGAGCTGTTTTTT. Protein sequence: CATSDWGQGTAGELFF.

CDR3 region: CSVQRDLNTEAFF. The CDR3, as DNA: TGCAGCGTCCAGAGGGACCTGAACACTGAAGCTTTCTTT. The V and J genes are TRBV29-1 and TRBJ1-1, with D possibly matching TRBD1 (5 bases). Per germline, CDR1 SQVTM and CDR2 ANQGSEA. CDR3 length equals 13 residues. The V end lost 6 bases, the J end lost 0 bases, and 11 bases lay between the germline ends.

This clonotype was counted at least ten times. The gene calls are TRBV12-3 or TRBV12-4 and TRBJ1-1; a possible D gene is TRBD1 (5 bases). Trimming took off 6 bases at V and 5 bases at J, with 16 bases between the two ends. The CDR3 has 14 residues. The chain's CDR3 is CASSRDQLGTEAFF. CDR3 DNA sequence: TGTGCCAGCAGCCGGGACCAACTGGGGACTGAAGCTTTCTTT.

This clonotype was counted many times. The chain joins TRBV7-2 to TRBJ2-7; 8 bases fit TRBD1. Germline CDR1 is SGHTA and CDR2 is FQGNSA. The CDR3 contains 14 residues. J was trimmed by 2 bases and V by 2 bases; bases with no gene match: 2. Here the CDR3 reads CASSLLTGAYEQYV. The DNA of the CDR3 is TGTGCCAGCAGCTTATTGACAGGGGCCTACGAGCAGTACGTC.

This chain uses TRBV12-3 or TRBV12-4 with TRBJ1-1, with 8 bases lining up with TRBD1. V dropped 5 bases and J dropped 1; count of bases not matched to a gene: 9. The CDR3 has 16 residues. CDR3 in DNA: TGTGCCAGCAGTCCAGGGGGCGGTCTCGGGAACACTGAAGCTTTCTTT. This translates into CASSPGGGLGNTEAFF.

The V gene is TRBV5-1, the J gene TRBJ2-5; 9 nucleotides align to TRBD1. Germline V gene sequence: CDR1 SGHRS, CDR2 YFSETQ. Trimming cost V 4 bases and J 6 bases; bases outside gene matches: 7. CDR3 length: 14 amino acids. The CDR3, as DNA: TGCGCCAGCAGCGCACGGACAGGGGAGAAGACCCAGTACTTC. Protein sequence: CASSARTGEKTQYF.

V gene TRBV14 combines with J gene TRBJ2-1; 8 bases map to TRBD2. This CDR3 has 16 amino acids. Germline values: CDR1 SGHDN, CDR2 FVKESK. Unmatched junction bases numbered 9, after V lost 5 bases and J lost 3 bases. CDR3 region: CASSNPGGRGYNEQFF. DNA for the CDR3: TGTGCCAGCAGCAACCCGGGAGGGCGCGGCTACAATGAGCAGTTCTTC.

This clonotype turned up a few times. The chain employs TRBV27 and TRBJ2-7; TRBD2 matches 8 bases. Germline lookup yields CDR1 MNHEY and CDR2 SMNVEV (reference sequence). Trimming at V came to 5 bases and at J to 2 bases, leaving 8 bases not matched to a gene. The CDR3 covers 15 residues. The CDR3 DNA sequence: TGTGCCAGCAGTCCTCGCGGGAGGATAACCTACGAGCAGTACTTC. Translated, it gives CASSPRGRITYEQYF.

This sequence joins TRBV3-1 and TRBJ2-7; 7 nucleotides align to TRBD2. J was trimmed by 6 bases and V by 5 bases; bases with no gene match: 10. The CDR3 covers 14 residues. The germline V gene has CDR1 LGHDT and CDR2 YNNKEL (reference sequence). The DNA of the CDR3 is TGTGCCAGCAGCTCCAGGAGCAGGGAGGGCGAGCAGTACTTC. Translation: CASSSRSREGEQYF.

The rearrangement joins TRBV11-2 to TRBJ1-2; D uncertain. The CDR3 has 16 residues. Trimming removed 4 bases from V and 4 bases from J, with 19 bases in between. The germline V gene has CDR1 SGHAT and CDR2 FQNNGV. CDR3 sequence: CASSSPEAGVIYGYTF. The CDR3 DNA reads as TGTGCCAGCAGCTCGCCGGAGGCTGGTGTGATCTATGGCTACACCTTC.